Listed here is a single TCR beta chain. Its antigen is not identified. Germline V lookup: CDR1 LNHDA, CDR2 SQIVND (reference sequence). V lost 4 bases to trimming and J lost 6 bases, with 7 bases between them. This CDR3 region has 12 residues. The sorted Tregs were CD4+CD25+CD127-/low cells. Study-level points and caveats: Tumor memory CD4+ T cell TCR gene usage clustered with blood and lymph node memory CD4+ cells and lymph node naive CD4+ cells. Tumor Tregs overlapped most with tumor, then blood, naive CD4+ cells.

Constant-region reverse primers amplified full-length variable regions, followed by semi-nested Nested Universal Primer A PCR. TCRdb redid the calling of the 5' RACE reads with MiXCR, one entry per CDR3 protein. The sample yields 13,000 or so distinct CDR3 sequences, roughly 47% seen once. Sequencing was done on a sample of tumor-infiltrating Tregs sorted from the breast tumor. This TCR was sampled from a female donor with breast cancer. The chain uses TRBV19 and TRBJ2-1; D remains unclear. The CDR3 spells CASSTPTNEQFF. The CDR3 bases are TGTGCCAGTAGTACCCCCACCAATGAGCAGTTCTTC.